These 10 T cell receptor beta chains came from one sample sequenced in a study of response to subunit inactivated influenza vaccine. MiXCR was run by TCRdb on the RT-PCR reads, yielding one entry per CDR3 protein. This table has around 760,000 distinct CDR3 sequences, more than 11% appearing once. The sequencing here drew on PBMCs from blood, taken approximately 15 days before vaccination. The receptors stem from a man in his fifties or sixties who received an inactivated influenza vaccine.

This clonotype showed up just once. The V call is TRBV20-1, the J call TRBJ2-5; 9 bases map to TRBD2. From germline, CDR1 is DFQATT and CDR2 SNEGSKA (reference sequence). The V gene end was trimmed by 5 bases and the J gene end by 1 base; junction bases not matched to a gene: 11. There are 16 residues in the CDR3. The CDR3 DNA is TGCAGTGCTGTTGCCCATCCTAGCGGGATCCAAGAGACCCAGTACTTC. Its translation is CSAVAHPSGIQETQYF.

CDR3 nucleotides: TGCAGCGCCGGGACAGGACGAGAGACCCAGTACTTC. Protein sequence: CSAGTGRETQYF. V gene TRBV29-1 combines with J gene TRBJ2-5; 8 positions match TRBD1. Trimming cost V 7 bases and J 4 bases; bases outside gene matches: 5. The CDR3 sequence is 12 residues long. Germline lookup yields CDR1 SQVTM and CDR2 ANQGSEA.

This clonotype was recorded a few times. V is TRBV7-2 and J is TRBJ2-1, with 9 bases lining up with TRBD2. In germline, CDR1 is SGHTA, CDR2 FQGNSA. V dropped 3 bases and J dropped 3; count of bases not matched to a gene: 24. The CDR3 covers 22 residues. The CDR3 here is CASSFPGGIAGVARHYYNEQFF. CDR3 sequence (DNA): TGTGCCAGCAGCTTCCCGGGTGGGATAGCGGGAGTAGCTAGGCACTACTACAATGAGCAGTTCTTC.

The chain employs TRBV7-8 and TRBJ2-3; D possibly corresponds to TRBD2 (6 bases). Looked up from germline, CDR1 is SGHVS and CDR2 is FQNEAQ. The CDR3 runs 15 residues. Trimming stripped 7 bases from V and 4 bases from J, with 18 bases between. Here the CDR3 reads CASTVLAREADTQYF. Written as DNA, the CDR3 is TGTGCCAGCACAGTTCTAGCGCGAGAGGCAGATACGCAGTATTTT.

This chain connects TRBV12-3 or TRBV12-4 to TRBJ1-2; TRBD1 matches 8 bases. After removal of 4 bases from V and 0 bases from J, the junction contained 7 bases not matched to a gene. The CDR3 totals 16 residues. CDR3 sequence: CASSSPGQEANYGYTF. The DNA for the CDR3 is TGTGCCAGCAGTTCCCCGGGACAGGAAGCTAACTATGGCTACACCTTC.

This clonotype has a handful of counts. CDR3 region: CASSPGPTAYEQYF. CDR3 DNA sequence: TGCGCCAGCAGCCCCGGGCCTACGGCCTACGAGCAGTACTTC. The rearrangement joins TRBV5-1 to TRBJ2-7, with D uncertain. V gave up 4 bases and J gave up 2 bases, with 13 bases separating them. Germline CDR1 reads SGHRS; CDR2 reads YFSETQ. The CDR3 length is 14 residues.

This chain connects TRBV12-3 or TRBV12-4 to TRBJ2-5, with a possible D match to TRBD2 (5 bases). CDR3 size: 14 residues. Trimming shortened V by 6 bases and J by 5 bases, and 16 bases separated the two germline ends. CDR3 in amino acids: CASRLGGIGETQYF. In DNA, the CDR3 is TGTGCCAGCAGACTAGGAGGCATAGGGGAGACCCAGTACTTC.

This rearrangement joins TRBV4-3 to TRBJ2-3; 7 bases align to TRBD2. Germline CDR1 and CDR2: LGHNA and YSLEER. This CDR3 is 16 amino acids long. J gave up 6 bases and V 1 base, and 10 bases lay outside the gene matches. The CDR3 protein is CASSQGVAGVPDTQYF. The CDR3, as DNA: TGCGCCAGCAGCCAAGGGGTGGCGGGAGTCCCCGATACGCAGTATTTT.

The chain links TRBV7-6 to TRBJ2-3; D gene unclear. Germline CDR1 is SGHVS and CDR2 is FNYEAQ. V was shortened by 5 bases and J by 7 bases, with 13 bases between the two germline ends. This CDR3 is 13 amino acids long. The CDR3 loop reads CASSPGPMHTQYF. Here the CDR3 DNA reads TGTGCCAGCAGCCCCGGCCCAATGCATACGCAGTATTTT.

This clonotype appeared a few times. The chain links TRBV3-1 to TRBJ2-3; D is tentatively TRBD1 or TRBD2 (6 bases each). The CDR3 has 12 amino acids. The germline V gene has CDR1 LGHDT and CDR2 YNNKEL (reference sequence). V shed 1 base and J shed 13 bases, with 12 bases lying between them. This CDR3 is CASSQAGAREYF. The CDR3 DNA sequence: TGTGCCAGCAGCCAAGCGGGGGCCAGAGAGTATTTT.